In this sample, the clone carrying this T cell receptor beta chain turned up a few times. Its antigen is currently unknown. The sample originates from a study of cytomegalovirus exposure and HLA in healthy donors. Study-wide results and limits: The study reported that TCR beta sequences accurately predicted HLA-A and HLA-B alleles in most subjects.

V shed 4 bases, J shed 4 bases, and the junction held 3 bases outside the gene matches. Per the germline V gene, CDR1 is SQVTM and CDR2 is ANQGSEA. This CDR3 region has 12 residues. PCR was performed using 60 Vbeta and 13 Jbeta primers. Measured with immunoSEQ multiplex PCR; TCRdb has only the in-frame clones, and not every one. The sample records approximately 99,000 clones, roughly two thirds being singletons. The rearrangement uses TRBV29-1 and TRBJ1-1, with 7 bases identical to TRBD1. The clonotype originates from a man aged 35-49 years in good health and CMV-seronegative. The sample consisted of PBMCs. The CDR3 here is CSVARGITEAFF. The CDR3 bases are TGCAGCGTTGCCAGGGGGATCACTGAAGCTTTCTTT.